These 21 T cell receptor beta chains share one sample of origin, sequenced in a study of T cell changes during pregnancy in multiple sclerosis. TCRdb's copy holds only in-frame clones and misses some; the assay was immunoSEQ multiplex PCR. Of 74,000 or so clones listed, just over 90% are singletons. This sample comprised CD4+ T cells from peripheral blood mononuclear cells, obtained before pregnancy. The source is a female donor with multiple sclerosis, enrolled in a pregnancy study.

The chain links TRBV11-2 to TRBJ2-3, with D hard to call. The germline V and J ends were trimmed by 5 bases and 10 bases, with 13 bases remaining between them. Germline V CDR1 and CDR2: SGHAT, FQNNGV. The CDR3 extends over 12 amino acids. CDR3 bases: TGTGCCAGCAGCCCCCACGGCGGCGCGCAGTATTTT. It is translated as CASSPHGGAQYF.

The rearrangement joins TRBV5-4 to TRBJ1-2; 9 bases agree with TRBD1. This CDR3 is built from 16 residues. Germline CDR1 and CDR2: SGHNT and YYREEE (reference sequence). V lost 3 bases, J lost 4 bases, and 10 bases stayed unmatched. CDR3 nucleotide sequence: TGTGCCAGCAGCTCCGCACGGGACAGGGATGGCTATGGCTACACCTTC. It specifies CASSSARDRDGYGYTF.

The chain has TRBV28 and TRBJ2-5, with 10 bases that match TRBD2. The V gene's germline CDR1 is MDHEN and CDR2 SYDVKM. CDR3 length equals 17 residues. V gave up 5 bases and J gave up 5 bases; unmatched junction bases: 14. CDR3 protein: CASSPRMASGSWETQYF. DNA of the CDR3: TGTGCCAGCAGTCCAAGGATGGCTAGCGGGAGTTGGGAGACCCAGTACTTC.

The chain links TRBV14 to TRBJ2-7; TRBD1 matches 9 bases. Trimming removed 4 bases from V and 1 base from J; junction bases left unmatched: 8. The CDR3 covers 16 residues. CDR1 and CDR2 from the germline V gene are SGHDN and FVKESK. CDR3 nucleotide sequence: TGTGCCAGCAGCCGGGGACAGGGAACCGTATCCTACGAGCAGTACTTC. This translates into CASSRGQGTVSYEQYF.

The chain couples TRBV5-4 to TRBJ2-1, with 10 bases fitting TRBD2. From germline, CDR1 is SGHNT and CDR2 YYREEE (reference sequence). The CDR3 is 13 residues long. V lost 3 bases, J lost 8 bases, and 2 bases stayed unmatched. DNA of the CDR3: TGTGCCAGCAGCTCAGCGGGAGGGTATGAGCAGTTCTTC. Its protein product is CASSSAGGYEQFF.

CDR3 loop: CASSFGGSSYEQYF. CDR3 nucleotides: TGTGCCAGCAGCTTCGGGGGGAGCTCCTACGAGCAGTACTTC. V usage is TRBV7-2 and J usage is TRBJ2-7; 7 nucleotides match TRBD2. The CDR3 length is 14 residues. Germline CDR1 is SGHTA and CDR2 is FQGNSA. Unmatched junction bases numbered 2, after V lost 3 bases and J lost 0 bases.

The chain employs TRBV7-3 and TRBJ2-7, with D possibly being TRBD1 (6 bases). Germline loops: CDR1 SGHTA, CDR2 FQGTGA. The CDR3 contains 13 residues. Trimming pared 4 bases from V and 7 bases from J, leaving 14 bases between. DNA of the CDR3: TGTGCCAGCAGCTCGACTCTCGGACAGGAGCAGTACTTC. Protein product: CASSSTLGQEQYF.

This chain joins TRBV7-3 and TRBJ2-3, with 9 bases aligning to TRBD2. Germline CDR1 is SGHTA and CDR2 is FQGTGA. The CDR3 extends over 17 amino acids. Losses at the gene ends were 5 bases for V and 6 bases for J; bases not matched to a gene: 15. CDR3 sequence (DNA): TGTGCCAGCAGCCCCCCTACCGCGGGGGGGGACGTGGATACGCAGTATTTT. Its translation is CASSPPTAGGDVDTQYF.

V and J are TRBV11-2 and TRBJ1-1; 7 bases are shared with TRBD1. CDR3 length: 16 residues. Germline V gives CDR1 SGHAT, CDR2 FQNNGV. J was trimmed by 5 bases and V by 5 bases; bases with no gene match: 14. The CDR3 nucleotides read TGTGCCAGCAGCCTCCGGGACAGCCTCATCGGAACTGAAGCTTTCTTT. Amino acids: CASSLRDSLIGTEAFF.

The V and J genes are TRBV19 and TRBJ1-1, with unresolved D. The ends were cut back, 7 bases at V and 5 bases at J, with 17 bases in the middle. The germline V gene encodes CDR1 LNHDA and CDR2 SQIVND (reference sequence). The CDR3 contains 14 residues. The CDR3 sequence is CASTEGGRVTEAFF. The CDR3 DNA reads TGTGCCAGTACCGAAGGAGGGAGGGTGACTGAAGCTTTCTTT.

The genes are TRBV18 and TRBJ2-1, with 14 bases that match TRBD2. With V trimmed by 5 bases and J by 8 bases, 8 bases remained unmatched. The CDR3 runs 16 residues. Germline-derived CDR1 and CDR2 are KGHSH and LQKENI. In DNA form, the CDR3 reads TGTGCCAGCTCAATCAAGACTAGCGGGGGGGCATATGAGCAGTTCTTC. This encodes CASSIKTSGGAYEQFF.

CDR3 residues: CASSYSSTSGIGEQFF. In DNA form, the CDR3 reads TGTGCCAGCAGTTACTCGAGCACTAGCGGGATTGGTGAGCAGTTCTTC. The chain joins TRBV6-5 to TRBJ2-1, with 10 bases lining up with TRBD2. The CDR3 totals 16 residues. CDR1 MNHEY and CDR2 SVGAGI come from the germline V gene. Trimming at V came to 0 bases and at J to 9 bases, leaving 8 bases not matched to a gene.

This chain joins TRBV30 and TRBJ2-5; a possible D gene is TRBD2 (5 bases). The end of the DNA is better explained by TRBJ2-7, so the J call may be wrong. The CDR3 covers 13 residues. Germline V CDR1 and CDR2: GTSNPN, SVGIG (reference sequence). Here the CDR3 DNA reads TGTGCCTGGAGTGTAAGGACTGACTACGAGCAGTACTTC. Translation: CAWSVRTDYEQYF.

The chain carries TRBV9 and TRBJ2-2; no clear D. V was clipped by 0 bases and J by 0 bases, with 6 bases between them. Germline CDR1 SGDLS, CDR2 YYNGEE. CDR3 length: 15 residues. CDR3 nucleotides: TGTGCCAGCAGCGTAGGCCCAGCGAACACCGGGGAGCTGTTTTTT. Protein: CASSVGPANTGELFF. The whole variable domain, filled in from reference TRBV9 and TRBJ2-2, reads DSGVTQTPKHLITATGQRVTLRCSPRSGDLSVYWYQQSLDQGLQFLIQYYNGEERAKGNILERFSAQQFPDLHSELNLSSLELGDSALYFCASSVGPANTGELFFGEGSRLTVL.

The chain employs TRBV9 and TRBJ2-1; D possibly corresponds to TRBD1 (5 bases). The CDR3 covers 18 residues. V was shortened by 0 bases and J by 0 bases, with 16 bases between the two germline ends. CDR1 and CDR2 (germline): SGDLS, YYNGEE. Here the CDR3 DNA reads TGTGCCAGCAGCGTAGTACAGGCAGCGCCGAGCTCCTACAATGAGCAGTTCTTC. This gives the protein CASSVVQAAPSSYNEQFF.

The chain has TRBV9 and TRBJ2-2; a possible D gene is TRBD2 (5 bases). V lost 0 bases and J 4 bases, leaving 13 bases between the germline ends. The germline gives CDR1 SGDLS, CDR2 YYNGEE. This CDR3 spans 16 amino acids. In nucleotides, the CDR3 is TGTGCCAGCAGCGTAGTTGGCCGGGAATCCACCGGGGAGCTGTTTTTT. Translating gives CASSVVGRESTGELFF.

This clone was counted only a few times. The J gene is TRBJ2-1, the V gene TRBV18; 11 bases agree with TRBD2. Unmatched junction bases numbered 6, after V lost 2 bases and J lost 9 bases. Germline CDR1 and CDR2: KGHSH and LQKENI. The CDR3 length is 15 residues. The CDR3 coding sequence is TGTGCCAGCTCACCAAGCCTAGCGGGAGGTAGTGAGCAGTTCTTC. As protein: CASSPSLAGGSEQFF.

This sequence joins TRBV28 and TRBJ2-7, with D maybe TRBD1 (5 bases). From germline, CDR1 is MDHEN and CDR2 SYDVKM. V was shortened by 6 bases and J by 2 bases, with 14 bases between the two germline ends. The length of the CDR3 is 14 residues. The CDR3 is CASSPSTAPYEQYF. The CDR3, as DNA: TGTGCCAGCAGCCCCTCGACAGCGCCCTACGAGCAGTACTTC. The whole variable domain, filled in from reference TRBV28 and TRBJ2-7, reads DVKVTQSSRYLVKRTGEKVFLECVQDMDHENMFWYRQDPGLGLRLIYFSYDVKMKEKGDIPEGYSVSREKKERFSLILESASTNQTSMYLCASSPSTAPYEQYFGPGTRLTVT.

The CDR3 DNA follows: TGCGCCAGCAGCTTGGAGGGACAGACAACCTACGAGCAGTACTTC. Encoded protein: CASSLEGQTTYEQYF. The rearrangement links TRBV5-1 to TRBJ2-7; TRBD1 matches 7 bases. The CDR3 length is 15 residues. Germline CDR1 reads SGHRS; CDR2 reads YFSETQ. V shed 0 bases, J shed 2 bases, and the junction held 5 bases outside the gene matches. Full variable domain (rest looked up from reference TRBV5-1 and TRBJ2-7): KAGVTQTPRYLIKTRGQQVTLSCSPISGHRSVSWYQQTPGQGLQFLFEYFSETQRNKGNFPGRFSGRQFSNSRSEMNVSTLELGDSALYLCASSLEGQTTYEQYFGPGTRLTVT.

The gene calls are TRBV5-1 and TRBJ2-7; 7 bases agree with TRBD1. Germline trimming cut 1 base from V and 2 bases from J; bases unmatched to any gene: 3. Germline V gene data show CDR1 as SGHRS and CDR2 as YFSETQ. The CDR3 is made up of 14 amino acids. CDR3 bases: TGCGCCAGCAGCTTGACAGGGGTCCCCTACGAGCAGTACTTC. Its translation: CASSLTGVPYEQYF.

Concerning this clone: One end of the junction does not line up with germline, which may come from a read error. This sequence joins TRBV6-1 and TRBJ1-1; D might be TRBD1 (5 bases). CDR3 size: 13 residues. Germline V gene data show CDR1 as MNHNS and CDR2 as SASEGT. CDR3 DNA: TGTGCCGGCAGGGTGACTATGAACACTGAAGCTTTCTTT. Its protein is CAGRVTMNTEAFF.